This TCR beta chain was recovered during a study of blood T cell repertoires in COVID-19. Clones were sequenced by immunoSEQ multiplex PCR, and TCRdb holds only the in-frame ones, with some missing. The sample has tens of thousands of clones, around 82% seen once; the top ten hold about a sixth. This CDR3 comprises 16 residues. The J segment lost 1 base and the V segment lost 4 bases, leaving 4 bases of the junction unmatched. Germline CDR1 reads MNHNS; CDR2 reads SASEGT. The V and J genes are TRBV6-1 and TRBJ2-5; 12 bases fit TRBD2. The receptor comes from a human donor in a cohort sampled during active COVID-19. The sequenced sample consisted of peripheral blood. The CDR3 protein is CASSVGLAGSQETQYF. The CDR3 DNA reads TGTGCCAGCAGTGTAGGACTAGCGGGGTCCCAAGAGACCCAGTACTTC.